The entry below describes one T cell receptor beta chain. Its antigen is not identified. A second PCR, run for about 6 to 11 cycles, used a sample-barcoded 5' primer plus a J-beta primer mix. TCRdb reprocessed the 5' RACE reads via MiXCR and lists one record per CDR3 protein. The sample has under 2 million distinct CDR3 sequences; approximately 32% are singletons. This sample was included in a study of blood T cells in healthy people across ages. Study-wide context: Template switching picked up about one barcoded beta molecule for each two T cells. Findings of the study overall: Bulk PBMC profiling left naive and antigen-experienced comparisons inconclusive.

With 2 bases removed from V and 4 bases from J, the gap between germline ends came to 17 bases. Germline CDR1 SGHTA, CDR2 FQGTGA. The CDR3 sequence is 16 residues long. The source of this sequence is a woman in her twenties or thirties in good health. The V call is TRBV7-3, the J call TRBJ1-2; D is possibly TRBD1 (5 bases). Sequencing was done on a sample of blood. The CDR3 region is CASSLGGGGRPYGYTF. The CDR3 region has the DNA TGTGCCAGCAGCTTAGGGGGGGGTGGGAGACCCTATGGCTACACCTTC.